This is a list of T cell receptor beta chains from one sample in a study of blood T cell repertoires in COVID-19. Sequenced by immunoSEQ multiplex PCR; TCRdb stores in-frame clones only, minus some. The sample lists fewer than 250,000 clones; about 85% were seen once. Sequenced sample: peripheral blood. All receptors come from a human donor in a cohort sampled during active COVID-19. The CDR3 runs from the conserved cysteine through the conserved F or W. The D gene is left open where the match is weak. The size field is filled for only some rows; it gives once, few, many or a size class.

TRBV28	-	TRBD2	TRBJ2-7	CASSSGLPVYEQYF	TGTGCCAGCAGTTCGGGACTACCTGTCTACGAGCAGTACTTC
TRBV18	-	-	TRBJ1-2	CASSPQAPTGETYYGYTF	TGTGCCAGCTCACCACAGGCGCCCACAGGCGAAACTTACTATGGCTACACCTTC
TRBV6-2/TRBV6-3	once	TRBD2	TRBJ2-7	CASSYRGRGGRPTYEQYF	TGTGCCAGCAGTTATCGGGGACGCGGCGGGAGGCCGACCTACGAGCAGTACTTC
TRBV10-3	-	TRBD2	TRBJ2-1	CAISSGGGMYNEQFF	TGTGCCATCAGTAGTGGGGGGGGAATGTACAATGAGCAGTTCTTC
TRBV27	once	TRBD1	TRBJ2-2	CASSNFGTVNTGELFF	TGTGCCAGCAGCAATTTTGGGACAGTGAACACCGGGGAGCTGTTTTTT
TRBV19	-	-	TRBJ2-1	CASSRRSSYNEQFF	TGTGCCAGTAGCCGGAGGAGCTCCTACAATGAGCAGTTCTTC
TRBV3-1/TRBV3-2	-	-	TRBJ1-2	CASSPSQISGYGYTF	TGTGCCAGCAGCCCGTCACAGATCTCCGGCTATGGCTACACCTTC
TRBV29-1	once	TRBD1	TRBJ2-1	CSVEGQINEQFF	TGCAGCGTTGAGGGACAGATCAATGAGCAGTTCTTC
TRBV7-8	-	-	TRBJ2-5	CASRNRRLARETQYF	TGTGCCAGCCGTAACCGGCGGCTAGCGAGAGAGACCCAGTACTTC
TRBV2	-	-	TRBJ2-1	CASLLDLIHGGEQFF	TGTGCCAGCTTACTGGATCTGATCCACGGAGGCGAGCAGTTCTTC
TRBV6-2/TRBV6-3	-	-	TRBJ1-6	CASSYYGGPTYSPLHF	TGTGCCAGCAGTTATTACGGGGGACCGACATATTCACCCCTCCACTTT
TRBV7-2	-	TRBD2	TRBJ2-2	CASSLPSGSTGELFF	TGTGCCAGCAGCTTGCCTAGCGGGAGCACCGGGGAGCTGTTTTTT
TRBV11-1	-	TRBD2	TRBJ2-3	CASRTSGTDTQYF	TGTGCCAGCAGGACTAGCGGTACAGATACGCAGTATTTT
TRBV28	-	TRBD1	TRBJ1-3	CASSSQGSSGNTIYF	TGTGCCAGCAGCTCACAGGGGAGCTCTGGAAACACCATATATTTT
TRBV3-1/TRBV3-2	-	-	TRBJ1-3	CASSQRFGNTIYF	TGTGCCAGCAGCCAGCGTTTCGGAAACACCATATATTTT
TRBV24-1	-	-	TRBJ2-5	CATSLPGKGQETQYF	TGTGCCACCAGTCTTCCAGGCAAAGGACAAGAGACCCAGTACTTC
TRBV2	-	TRBD1	TRBJ2-1	CASEWDRGFDEQFF	TGTGCCAGCGAATGGGACAGGGGTTTCGATGAGCAGTTCTTC
TRBV25-1	-	-	TRBJ2-5	CASTPWGGQETQYF	TGTGCCAGCACTCCATGGGGGGGGCAGGAGACCCAGTACTTC
TRBV5-1	once	-	TRBJ1-5	CASSLYGADQPQHF	TGCGCCAGCAGCTTGTATGGGGCAGATCAGCCCCAGCATTTT
TRBV15	-	-	TRBJ1-5	CATSRGQGPPQPQHF	TGTGCCACCAGCAGAGGTCAGGGTCCCCCTCAGCCCCAGCATTTT
TRBV5-1	-	-	TRBJ1-2	CASSLTDSKYYGYTF	TGCGCCAGCAGCTTAACGGACAGTAAATACTATGGCTACACCTTC
TRBV4-1	-	-	TRBJ1-5	CASSPEGDQPQHF	TGCGCCAGCAGCCCTGAAGGAGATCAGCCCCAGCATTTT
TRBV20-1	-	-	TRBJ1-5	CSASGGQAYRNQPQHF	TGCAGTGCTAGTGGGGGGCAGGCATATCGTAATCAGCCCCAGCATTTT
TRBV27	-	-	TRBJ2-3	CASSHSSTDTQYF	TGTGCCAGCAGTCACTCGAGCACAGATACGCAGTATTTT
TRBV29-1	once	TRBD1	TRBJ2-2	CSVFGDRVTGELFF	TGCAGCGTTTTCGGGGACAGGGTCACCGGGGAGCTGTTTTTT
TRBV4-1	-	-	TRBJ2-3	CASSQMGRGTLDTQYF	TGCGCCAGCAGCCAAATGGGCCGTGGTACCTTAGATACGCAGTATTTT